The 6 T cell receptor beta chains below were found in one sample sequenced in a study of identical twins (dated by TCRdb to between 2015 and 2016). The library was obtained by 5' RACE. The sequencer listed for this sample is Illumina HiSeq 2000. Clones were called with MiXCR by TCRdb after fastp trimmed the public reads at Q25, and only in-frame beta chains were retained. CDR3 protein duplicates are merged, each entry listing the most common genes and DNA. Within this sample are some 690,000 distinct CDR3 sequences, with 20% to 25% of them counted one time only. Around 4.5% of the sample is held by the ten biggest clonotypes. These data also featured in a second study, about T cells expressing NK-cell markers.

Material for sequencing was PBMCs. Source of these receptors: a woman aged 18-35 years in good health.

This rearrangement joins TRBV9 to TRBJ1-3; D perhaps matches TRBD1 (5 bases). Trimming took 0 bases from V and 4 from J, leaving 11 bases between them. Germline loops: CDR1 SGDLS, CDR2 YYNGEE. The CDR3 extends over 15 amino acids. CDR3 sequence reads: CASSVVPDRGNTIYF. The CDR3 DNA sequence: TGTGCCAGCAGCGTAGTCCCCGACAGAGGAAACACCATATATTTT.

The genes are TRBV20-1 and TRBJ2-5; D call uncertain. Per germline, CDR1 DFQATT and CDR2 SNEGSKA (reference sequence). V was shortened by 7 bases and J by 2 bases, with 11 bases between the two germline ends. The CDR3 extends over 12 amino acids. The CDR3, as DNA: TGCAGTGTTATGGACCAACAAGAGACCCAGTACTTC. Translating gives CSVMDQQETQYF.

This clonotype was detected only a few times. The chain couples TRBV20-1 to TRBJ1-2, with D tentatively TRBD1 (6 bases). Germline CDR1 reads DFQATT; CDR2 reads SNEGSKA (reference sequence). Trimming took 4 bases from V and 6 from J, leaving 12 bases between them. The length of the CDR3 is 12 residues. CDR3 sequence (DNA): TGCAGTGCTACAACAGGGAGCGATGGCTACACCTTC. It yields the protein CSATTGSDGYTF.

This chain uses TRBV25-1 with TRBJ2-1; the match to TRBD2 covers 8 bases. The V gene's germline CDR1 is MGHDK and CDR2 SYGVNS. The junction had 3 bases not matched to a gene; V was cut back by 4 bases and J by 4 bases. The CDR3 consists of 14 residues. This CDR3 is CASSVPSGYNEQFF. DNA for the CDR3: TGTGCCAGCAGTGTGCCTAGCGGGTACAATGAGCAGTTCTTC. The whole variable domain, filled in from reference TRBV25-1 and TRBJ2-1, reads EADIYQTPRYLVIGTGKKITLECSQTMGHDKMYWYQQDPGMELHLIHYSYGVNSTEKGDLSSESTVSRIRTEHFPLTLESARPSHTSQYLCASSVPSGYNEQFFGPGTRLTVL.

The chain couples TRBV12-3 or TRBV12-4 to TRBJ2-7; 9 nucleotides line up with TRBD2. The CDR3 totals 13 residues. V lost 6 bases to trimming and J lost 7 bases; unmatched junction nucleotides: 7. CDR3 residues: CASSKGLAVEQYF. The CDR3 DNA reads TGTGCCAGCAGCAAGGGACTAGCCGTTGAGCAGTACTTC.

In this sample, this clonotype turned up a few times. V gene TRBV12-3 or TRBV12-4 combines with J gene TRBJ1-2; D gene uncertain. Between the trimmed V and J ends, which lost 4 bases and 1 base, there was a span of 10 bases. The length of the CDR3 is 14 residues. In DNA, the CDR3 is TGTGCCAGCAGTTACGCACAGCGTAACTATGGCTACACCTTC. Translation: CASSYAQRNYGYTF.